This T cell receptor (beta chain) was retrieved from a study of blood T cell repertoires in COVID-19. The wider study: Collection of acute and convalescent COVID-19 samples took place in the United States, Italy and Spain.

V lost 5 bases and J lost 8; bases outside the gene matches: 6. The CDR3 has 13 amino acids. As originally analysed: Estimated nucleated cell counts came from reference gene primer amplification. The table came from immunoSEQ multiplex PCR; TCRdb's copy has only in-frame clones and leaves some out. Clonal size and the V and J genes are those of that table, whereas D and trimming came from the DNA. The sample includes under 20,000 clones, about 81% of them seen just once. The rearrangement links TRBV12-3 or TRBV12-4 to TRBJ1-2, with 9 nucleotides matching TRBD1. The material sequenced was peripheral blood. The clonotype comes from a man aged 55 to 70 with acute or convalescent COVID-19. CDR3 in DNA: TGTGCCAGCAGTCCACAGGGGGCGCCGGGCTACACCTTC. Its translation is CASSPQGAPGYTF.